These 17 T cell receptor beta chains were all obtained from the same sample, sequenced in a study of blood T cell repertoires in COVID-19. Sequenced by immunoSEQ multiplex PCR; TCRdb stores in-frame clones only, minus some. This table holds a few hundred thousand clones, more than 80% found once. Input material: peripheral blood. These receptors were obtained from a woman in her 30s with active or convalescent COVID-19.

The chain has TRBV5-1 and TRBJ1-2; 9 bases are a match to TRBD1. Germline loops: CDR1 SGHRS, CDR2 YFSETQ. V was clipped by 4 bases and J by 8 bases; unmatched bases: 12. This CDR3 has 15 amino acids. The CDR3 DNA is TGCGCCAGCAGCGTAATACCCGGGGGACAGGGAGGCTACACCTTC. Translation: CASSVIPGGQGGYTF.

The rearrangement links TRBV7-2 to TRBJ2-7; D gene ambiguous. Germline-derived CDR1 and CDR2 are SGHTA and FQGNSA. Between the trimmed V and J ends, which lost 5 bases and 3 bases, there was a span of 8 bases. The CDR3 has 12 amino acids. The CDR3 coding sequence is TGTGCCAGCAGCCCGAGATTCTACGAGCAGTACTTC. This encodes CASSPRFYEQYF.

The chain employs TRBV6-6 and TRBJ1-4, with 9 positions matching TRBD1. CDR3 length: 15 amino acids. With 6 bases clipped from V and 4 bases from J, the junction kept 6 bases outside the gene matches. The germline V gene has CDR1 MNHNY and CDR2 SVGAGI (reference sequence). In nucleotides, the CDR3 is TGTGCCAGCAGGGCACCGGGACAGGGTAATGAAAAACTGTTTTTT. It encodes CASRAPGQGNEKLFF.

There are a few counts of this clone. CDR3 residues: CASSLGQGATEAFF. CDR3 bases: TGTGCCAGCAGCTTAGGACAGGGGGCCACTGAAGCTTTCTTT. The chain employs TRBV7-8 and TRBJ1-1; TRBD1 agrees at 10 bases. The CDR3 loop spans 14 amino acids. The trim removed 1 base at V and 4 bases at J, leaving 0 bases unmatched. The germline CDR1 and CDR2 sequences are SGHVS and FQNEAQ. Based on the CDR3 plus reference TRBV7-8 and TRBJ1-1, the full variable domain is GAGVSQSPRYKVAKRGQDVALRCDPISGHVSLFWYQQALGQGPEFLTYFQNEAQLDKSGLPSDRFFAERPEGSVSTLKIQRTQQEDSAVYLCASSLGQGATEAFFGQGTRLTVV.

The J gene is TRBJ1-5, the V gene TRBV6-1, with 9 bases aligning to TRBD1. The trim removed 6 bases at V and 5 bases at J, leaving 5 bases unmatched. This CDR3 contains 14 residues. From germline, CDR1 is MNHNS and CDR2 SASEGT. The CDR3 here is CASRFRQGDQPQHF. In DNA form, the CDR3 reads TGTGCCAGCAGGTTCCGACAGGGGGATCAGCCCCAGCATTTT.

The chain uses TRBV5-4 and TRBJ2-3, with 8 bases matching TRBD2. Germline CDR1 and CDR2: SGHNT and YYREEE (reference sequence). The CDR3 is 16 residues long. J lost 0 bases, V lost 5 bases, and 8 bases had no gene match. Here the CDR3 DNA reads TGTGCCAGCAGTCCCTCTAGCGGGCTCAGCACAGATACGCAGTATTTT. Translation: CASSPSSGLSTDTQYF.

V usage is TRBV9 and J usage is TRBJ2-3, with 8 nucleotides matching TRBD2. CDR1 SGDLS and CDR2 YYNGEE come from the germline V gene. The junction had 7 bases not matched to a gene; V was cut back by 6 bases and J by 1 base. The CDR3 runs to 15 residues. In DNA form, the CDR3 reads TGTGCCAGCACCGTCGGGGGGGCGCGCACAGATACGCAGTATTTT. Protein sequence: CASTVGGARTDTQYF. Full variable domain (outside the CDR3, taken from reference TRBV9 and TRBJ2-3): DSGVTQTPKHLITATGQRVTLRCSPRSGDLSVYWYQQSLDQGLQFLIQYYNGEERAKGNILERFSAQQFPDLHSELNLSSLELGDSALYFCASTVGGARTDTQYFGPGTRLTVL.

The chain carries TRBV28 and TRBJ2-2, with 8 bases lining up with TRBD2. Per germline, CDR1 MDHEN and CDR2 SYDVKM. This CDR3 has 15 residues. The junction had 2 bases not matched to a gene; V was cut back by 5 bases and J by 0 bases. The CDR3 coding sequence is TGTGCCAGCAGTCCGGGGGGGGCGAACACCGGGGAGCTGTTTTTT. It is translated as CASSPGGANTGELFF.

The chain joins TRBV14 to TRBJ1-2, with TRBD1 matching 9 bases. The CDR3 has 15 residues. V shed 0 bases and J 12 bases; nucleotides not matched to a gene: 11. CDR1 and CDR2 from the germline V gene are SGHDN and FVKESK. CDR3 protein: CASSQDLLGTGPHTF. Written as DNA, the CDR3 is TGTGCCAGCAGCCAAGATCTATTGGGGACAGGGCCCCACACCTTC.

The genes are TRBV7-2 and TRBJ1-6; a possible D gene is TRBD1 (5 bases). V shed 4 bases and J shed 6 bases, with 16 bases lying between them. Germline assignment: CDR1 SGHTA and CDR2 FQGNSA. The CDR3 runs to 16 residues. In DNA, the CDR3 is TGTGCCAGCAGCTGGGGGGACCGTCCTCCTAATTCACCCCTCCACTTT. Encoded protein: CASSWGDRPPNSPLHF.

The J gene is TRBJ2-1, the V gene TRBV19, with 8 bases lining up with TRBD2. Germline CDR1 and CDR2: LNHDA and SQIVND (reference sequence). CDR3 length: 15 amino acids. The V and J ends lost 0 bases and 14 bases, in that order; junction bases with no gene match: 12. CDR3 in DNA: TGTGCCAGTAGTATAGATCACCGGGGGGGACTGAAAAAGTTCTTC. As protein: CASSIDHRGGLKKFF.

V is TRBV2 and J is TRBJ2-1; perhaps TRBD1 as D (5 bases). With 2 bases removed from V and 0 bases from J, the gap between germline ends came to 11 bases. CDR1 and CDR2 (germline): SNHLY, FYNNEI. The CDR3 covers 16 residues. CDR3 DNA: TGTGCCAGCAGTGAACGTTCAGGGTTCTCCTACAATGAGCAGTTCTTC. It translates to CASSERSGFSYNEQFF.

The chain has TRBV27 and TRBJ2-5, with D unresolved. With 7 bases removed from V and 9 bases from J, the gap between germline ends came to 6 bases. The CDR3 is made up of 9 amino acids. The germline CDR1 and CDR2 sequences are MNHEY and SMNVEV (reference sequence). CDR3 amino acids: CASNGSQYF. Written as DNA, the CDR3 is TGTGCCAGCAACGGGTCCCAGTACTTC.

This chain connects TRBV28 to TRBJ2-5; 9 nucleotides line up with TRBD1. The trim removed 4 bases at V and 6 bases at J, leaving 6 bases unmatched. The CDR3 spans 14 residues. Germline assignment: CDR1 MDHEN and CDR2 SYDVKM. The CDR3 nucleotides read TGTGCCAGCAGTTGGGACAGGGTGAGAAAGACCCAGTACTTC. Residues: CASSWDRVRKTQYF.

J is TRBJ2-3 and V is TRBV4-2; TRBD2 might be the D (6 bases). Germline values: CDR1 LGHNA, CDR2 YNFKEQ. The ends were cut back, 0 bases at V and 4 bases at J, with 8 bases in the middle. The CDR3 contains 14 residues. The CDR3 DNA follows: TGTGCCAGCAGCCAAGATCGGGGGTCAGATACGCAGTATTTT. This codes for CASSQDRGSDTQYF.

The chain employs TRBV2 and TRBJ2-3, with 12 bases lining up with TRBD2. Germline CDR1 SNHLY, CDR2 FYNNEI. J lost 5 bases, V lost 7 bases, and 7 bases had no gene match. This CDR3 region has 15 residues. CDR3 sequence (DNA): TGTGCCAGCAAATGGACTAGCGGGGAAATAGATACGCAGTATTTT. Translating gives CASKWTSGEIDTQYF.

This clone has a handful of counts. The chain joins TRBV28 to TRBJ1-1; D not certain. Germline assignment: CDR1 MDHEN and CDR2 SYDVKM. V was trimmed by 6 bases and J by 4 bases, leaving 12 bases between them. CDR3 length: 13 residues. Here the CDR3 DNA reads TGTGCCAGCAGCTTCGGGAGAAGCACTGAAGCTTTCTTT. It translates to CASSFGRSTEAFF.